Listed here are 23 T cell receptor beta chains from one sample, sequenced in a study of T-cell memory formation after mild COVID-19. TCRdb called the 5' RACE reads again in MiXCR, with one record for every CDR3 protein. The sample lists around 310,000 distinct CDR3 sequences, around 15% occurring once. The sequencing sample was made of PBMCs or a T cell subset sorted from them (not recorded which). These receptor sequences come from a young man who had mild COVID-19 (a few samples of this study predate the infection). Cell type and time point are not known.

This clonotype has a handful of counts. V gene TRBV2 combines with J gene TRBJ1-1; a weak D match, TRBD1 (6 bases). Between the trimmed V and J ends, which lost 7 bases and 1 base, there was a span of 16 bases. This CDR3 contains 15 residues. Germline-derived CDR1 and CDR2 are SNHLY and FYNNEI. This CDR3 reads CASTLLGAGNTEAFF. CDR3 DNA: TGTGCCAGCACTCTCCTGGGGGCAGGGAACACTGAAGCTTTCTTT.

This clonotype was counted between two and nine times. The chain uses TRBV6-5 and TRBJ2-5, with a possible D match to TRBD1 (6 bases). This CDR3 has 15 amino acids. The germline V gene has CDR1 MNHEY and CDR2 SVGAGI. Deletions cut 4 bases from V and 2 bases from J, with 14 bases between. CDR3 residues: CASSSNRVGQETQYF. CDR3 bases: TGTGCCAGCAGTTCAAACAGGGTAGGACAAGAGACCCAGTACTTC.

The CDR3, as DNA: TGTGCCATCAGTGTGGATAGCATGGATACGCAGTATTTT. It encodes CAISVDSMDTQYF. The rearrangement uses TRBV10-3 and TRBJ2-3; no definite D call. V lost 4 bases and J lost 6, with 11 bases in between. CDR3 size: 13 residues. Germline V gene lookup returns CDR1 ENHRY and CDR2 SYGVKD.

The V call is TRBV7-2, the J call TRBJ1-1; D is undetermined. The CDR3 runs to 14 residues. Trimming shortened V by 5 bases and J by 0 bases, and 10 bases separated the two germline ends. Germline V gene data show CDR1 as SGHTA and CDR2 as FQGNSA. CDR3 nucleotide sequence: TGTGCCAGCAGCATCAGAATCATGAACACTGAAGCTTTCTTT. This gives the protein CASSIRIMNTEAFF. Full variable domain (rest looked up from reference TRBV7-2 and TRBJ1-1): GAGVSQSPSNKVTEKGKDVELRCDPISGHTALYWYRQSLGQGLEFLIYFQGNSAPDKSGLPSDRFSAERTGGSVSTLTIQRTQQEDSAVYLCASSIRIMNTEAFFGQGTRLTVV.

Ten or more counts support this clonotype. This chain joins TRBV12-3 or TRBV12-4 and TRBJ2-3; 13 bases are shared with TRBD2. V shed 5 bases, J shed 5 bases, and the junction held 7 bases outside the gene matches. The CDR3 totals 16 residues. The CDR3 DNA reads as TGTGCCAGCAGTCCAGGGACTAGCGGGGCGGGAGATACGCAGTATTTT. Translation gives CASSPGTSGAGDTQYF.

This clonotype was recorded at least ten times. V and J are TRBV4-1 and TRBJ2-3; D unclear. Trimming removed 0 bases at V and 0 bases at J, with 4 bases between. In germline, CDR1 is MGHRA, CDR2 YSYEKL. This CDR3 comprises 14 residues. The CDR3 reads CASSQDPSTDTQYF. The CDR3 bases are TGCGCCAGCAGCCAAGACCCCAGCACAGATACGCAGTATTTT.

The gene calls are TRBV5-6 and TRBJ2-7, with TRBD2 matching over 8 bases. Trimming took 6 bases from V and 3 from J; bases not matched to a gene: 17. Germline CDR1 SGHDT, CDR2 YYEEEE. This CDR3 has 17 amino acids. Written as DNA, the CDR3 is TGTGCCAGCAACGAAAAAACTCGGCTCGGGAGGGACTACGAGCAGTACGTC. Its protein product is CASNEKTRLGRDYEQYV.

This clonotype was recorded a few times. The chain joins TRBV4-3 to TRBJ2-3, with 8 bases matching TRBD2. CDR1 LGHNA and CDR2 YSLEER come from the germline V gene. This CDR3 has 16 amino acids. Trimming cost V 2 bases and J 6 bases; bases outside gene matches: 10. CDR3 DNA: TGCGCCAGCAGCCAAAATAGCGCCGGGGGGGCTGATACGCAGTATTTT. Translation: CASSQNSAGGADTQYF.

This clonotype was picked up a small number of times. V and J are TRBV10-2 and TRBJ2-3; TRBD2 aligns across 7 bases. The CDR3 is 16 residues long. CDR1 and CDR2 (germline): WSHSY, SAAADI. V shed 4 bases, J shed 0 bases, and the junction held 7 bases outside the gene matches. This chain's CDR3 is CASSAHLAESTDTQYF. CDR3 nucleotides: TGCGCCAGCAGTGCCCATCTAGCGGAAAGCACAGATACGCAGTATTTT.

This clonotype was recorded a few times. The gene calls are TRBV4-1 and TRBJ1-1; D is unclear. The CDR3 loop spans 14 amino acids. Looked up from germline, CDR1 is MGHRA and CDR2 is YSYEKL. The V gene lost 4 bases and the J gene lost 0 bases, with 9 bases spanning the gap. The CDR3 coding sequence is TGCGCCAGCAGCCCCCGGGAGATGAACACTGAAGCTTTCTTT. The encoded protein is CASSPREMNTEAFF.

The chain links TRBV6-2 or TRBV6-3 to TRBJ2-1; 7 nucleotides line up with TRBD1. V lost 6 bases and J lost 2; bases outside the gene matches: 7. The CDR3 length is 15 residues. Looked up from germline, CDR1 is MNHEY and CDR2 is SVGEGT. In DNA, the CDR3 is TGTGCCAGCAGGAGAGGGGGCCGCGCCTACAATGAGCAGTTCTTC. Its protein is CASRRGGRAYNEQFF.

This clonotype showed up just a few times. The rearrangement joins TRBV19 to TRBJ2-5; the match to TRBD1 covers 8 bases. The CDR3 has 15 residues. Germline loops: CDR1 LNHDA, CDR2 SQIVND (reference sequence). V was clipped by 5 bases and J by 1 base; unmatched bases: 6. The CDR3 reads CASSRTGPLQETQYF. As DNA, the CDR3 is TGTGCCAGTAGTCGGACAGGGCCCCTCCAAGAGACCCAGTACTTC. The variable domain in full, with the rest retrieved from reference TRBV19 and TRBJ2-5, is DGGITQSPKYLFRKEGQNVTLSCEQNLNHDAMYWYRQDPGQGLRLIYYSQIVNDFQKGDIAEGYSVSREKKESFPLTVTSAQKNPTAFYLCASSRTGPLQETQYFGPGTRLLVL.

V is TRBV6-5 and J is TRBJ1-2; 8 nucleotides agree with TRBD1. The junction had 13 bases not matched to a gene; V was cut back by 8 bases and J by 2 bases. The CDR3 sequence is 16 residues long. Germline CDR1 MNHEY, CDR2 SVGAGI. The CDR3 loop is CASGAPQGALNYGYTF. CDR3 in DNA: TGTGCCAGCGGTGCCCCGCAGGGGGCATTGAACTATGGCTACACCTTC.

This clonotype was detected a few times. V gene TRBV11-2 combines with J gene TRBJ2-7; TRBD2 aligns across 7 bases. Germline assignment: CDR1 SGHAT and CDR2 FQNNGV. The junction had 8 bases not matched to a gene; V was cut back by 8 bases and J by 4 bases. There are 13 residues in the CDR3. The DNA for the CDR3 is TGTGCCAGCGGGGGAGCGGGAATTTACGAGCAGTACTTC. This codes for CASGGAGIYEQYF.

The chain links TRBV10-3 to TRBJ1-2; D is perhaps TRBD1 (6 bases). The CDR3 length is 17 residues. Germline V gene data show CDR1 as ENHRY and CDR2 as SYGVKD. V shed 0 bases and J shed 8 bases, with 22 bases lying between them. CDR3 sequence: CAISESNSYRQDGGYTF. The CDR3 nucleotides read TGTGCCATCAGTGAGTCTAACTCTTACCGACAGGACGGCGGCTACACCTTC.

A few counts support this clonotype. V and J are TRBV12-3 or TRBV12-4 and TRBJ2-1; 14 bases match TRBD2. V was clipped by 4 bases and J by 6 bases; unmatched bases: 8. The CDR3 extends over 17 amino acids. CDR3 residues: CASSSRSGTSGSNEQFF. DNA for the CDR3: TGTGCCAGCAGTTCCCGGTCGGGGACTAGCGGGAGCAATGAGCAGTTCTTC.

The chain carries TRBV7-2 and TRBJ2-1; TRBD2 might be the D (5 bases). V lost 1 base and J 6 bases, leaving 10 bases between the germline ends. Germline V CDR1 and CDR2: SGHTA, FQGNSA. This CDR3 region has 14 residues. The chain's CDR3 is CASSLVLASNEQFF. In DNA form, the CDR3 reads TGTGCCAGCAGCTTAGTCCTAGCTTCCAATGAGCAGTTCTTC. The full variable domain, completed using reference TRBV7-2 and TRBJ2-1, is GAGVSQSPSNKVTEKGKDVELRCDPISGHTALYWYRQSLGQGLEFLIYFQGNSAPDKSGLPSDRFSAERTGGSVSTLTIQRTQQEDSAVYLCASSLVLASNEQFFGPGTRLTVL.

This clonotype appeared a few times. The chain joins TRBV28 to TRBJ1-2, with TRBD1 identical over 8 bases. Germline V gene sequence: CDR1 MDHEN, CDR2 SYDVKM. The CDR3 contains 15 residues. V was clipped by 5 bases and J by 1 base; unmatched bases: 6. DNA for the CDR3: TGTGCCAGCAGTATGGGGACAGGACGTAACTATGGCTACACCTTC. The encoded protein is CASSMGTGRNYGYTF.

The sample holds a few counts of this clonotype. The gene calls are TRBV12-3 or TRBV12-4 and TRBJ1-2, with 8 bases identical to TRBD1. V shed 5 bases, J shed 2 bases, and the junction held 7 bases outside the gene matches. This CDR3 has 15 amino acids. The CDR3 spells CASSPSTGVNYGYTF. CDR3 nucleotide sequence: TGTGCCAGCAGTCCGTCGACAGGGGTCAACTATGGCTACACCTTC.

This clonotype was recorded many times. V and J are TRBV11-2 and TRBJ2-5; 11 nucleotides agree with TRBD1. The J segment lost 5 bases and the V segment lost 5 bases, leaving 7 bases of the junction unmatched. The germline V gene has CDR1 SGHAT and CDR2 FQNNGV. CDR3 length: 15 amino acids. The DNA for the CDR3 is TGTGCCAGCAGCCGGGACAGGGGGACGGGGGAGACCCAGTACTTC. Its translation: CASSRDRGTGETQYF.

The genes are TRBV24-1 and TRBJ1-2; 8 bases agree with TRBD1. Germline V gives CDR1 KGHDR, CDR2 SFDVKD. There are 14 residues in the CDR3. Trimming removed 1 base from V and 4 bases from J; junction bases left unmatched: 1. CDR3 amino acids: CATSDFDRGYGYTF. Written as DNA, the CDR3 is TGTGCCACCAGTGATTTCGACAGGGGCTATGGCTACACCTTC.

This clonotype was seen a handful of times. The chain couples TRBV6-5 to TRBJ2-5; the match to TRBD2 covers 9 bases. V trimming: 6 bases; J trimming: 9 bases; junction bases outside the gene matches: 11. Germline values: CDR1 MNHEY, CDR2 SVGAGI. The CDR3 is made up of 14 amino acids. CDR3 residues: CASRRNPSGEAQYF. The CDR3 DNA reads TGTGCCAGCAGACGGAACCCTAGCGGGGAGGCCCAGTACTTC.

This clonotype occurred a few times. The V call is TRBV3-1, the J call TRBJ2-2; no firm D call. Germline V lookup: CDR1 LGHDT, CDR2 YNNKEL (reference sequence). The CDR3 has 15 residues. V dropped 1 base and J dropped 0 bases, with 6 bases sitting between them. CDR3 amino acids: CASSQVSPNTGELFF. In nucleotides, the CDR3 is TGTGCCAGCAGCCAAGTTTCGCCGAACACCGGGGAGCTGTTTTTT.